The source of this TCR beta chain is a study of blood T cell repertoires in COVID-19. Only in-frame clones appear in the TCRdb table, and some are missing; sequencing was by immunoSEQ multiplex PCR. The repertoire holds hundreds of thousands of clones, with about 91% as singletons. Only a few counts were recorded for this clone. This TCR derives from a woman in her sixties or seventies with acute or convalescent COVID-19. The specimen sequenced was peripheral blood.

CDR3 region: CASSLRTGHTEAFF. For the CDR3, the DNA is TGTGCCAGCAGTCTTAGGACAGGGCACACTGAAGCTTTCTTT. The chain couples TRBV28 to TRBJ1-1; TRBD1 matches at 8 bases. Germline lookup yields CDR1 MDHEN and CDR2 SYDVKM. Trimming at V came to 5 bases and at J to 3 bases, leaving 5 bases not matched to a gene. This CDR3 comprises 14 residues.